The clone carrying this TCR beta chain was found many times. Its antigen remains unknown. These data come from a study of T cell repertoires in cytomegalovirus infection. Overall study context: From public TCR beta signatures came an indication of both CMV infection and matching HLA type.

Germline V gene sequence: CDR1 SGHVS, CDR2 FQNEAQ. Trimming stripped 7 bases from V and 7 bases from J, with 14 bases between. The CDR3 extends over 13 amino acids. TCRdb redid the calling of the reads with MiXCR, one entry per CDR3 protein. Among 650,000 to 900,000 distinct CDR3 sequences, about 29% were seen once, and the ten largest hold around 12%. Sequences were derived from cultured CD8+ T cells from PBMCs, sampled from culture after CMV antigen stimulation. The genes are TRBV7-8 and TRBJ1-5, with no clear D. The clonotype comes from a human donor in good health (CMV status not recorded). Some clones in this sample may be carry-over from other donors' samples. The CDR3 here is CASKSSGKQPQHF. CDR3 bases: TGTGCCAGCAAATCCAGTGGGAAACAGCCCCAGCATTTT.